This T cell receptor beta chain emerged from a study of blood T cell repertoires in COVID-19. In the case of this clone: The identical CDR3 is also encoded by other nucleotide sequences in the sample.

Per the germline V gene, CDR1 is SGHRS and CDR2 is YFSETQ. The length of the CDR3 is 14 residues. Trimming pared 2 bases from V and 3 bases from J, leaving 12 bases between. Libraries were prepared by immunoSEQ multiplex PCR; TCRdb keeps only in-frame clonotypes and omits some of them. Here the sample spans 150,000 to 200,000 clones, about 86% being singletons. What was sequenced was PBMCs or T cells enriched from blood (not recorded which). This clonotype originated in a woman aged 45 to 65 in a cohort exposed to, infected with or recovered from COVID-19 (not recorded which). The J gene is TRBJ2-7, the V gene TRBV5-1; D possibly corresponds to TRBD1 (7 bases). CDR3 loop: CASSFGQGGYEQYF. CDR3 nucleotide sequence: TGCGCCAGCAGCTTCGGGCAGGGGGGCTACGAGCAGTACTTC.